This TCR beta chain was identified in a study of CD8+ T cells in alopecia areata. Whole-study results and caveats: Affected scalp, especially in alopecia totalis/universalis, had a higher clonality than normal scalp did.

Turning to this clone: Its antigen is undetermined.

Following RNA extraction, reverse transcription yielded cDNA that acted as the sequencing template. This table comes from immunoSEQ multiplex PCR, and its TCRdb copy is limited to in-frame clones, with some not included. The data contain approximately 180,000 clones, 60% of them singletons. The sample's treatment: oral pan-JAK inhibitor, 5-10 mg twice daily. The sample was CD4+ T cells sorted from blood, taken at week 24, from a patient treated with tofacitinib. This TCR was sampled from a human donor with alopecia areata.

The CDR3 DNA is TGTGCCAGCAGGGCAGGGTCTGGGGAGACCCAGTACTTC. Its protein product is CASRAGSGETQYF. The genes are TRBV6-5 and TRBJ2-5; tentative D call: TRBD1 (5 bases). Trimming took 6 bases from V and 5 from J, leaving 13 bases between them. This CDR3 region has 13 residues. In germline, CDR1 is MNHEY, CDR2 SVGAGI.